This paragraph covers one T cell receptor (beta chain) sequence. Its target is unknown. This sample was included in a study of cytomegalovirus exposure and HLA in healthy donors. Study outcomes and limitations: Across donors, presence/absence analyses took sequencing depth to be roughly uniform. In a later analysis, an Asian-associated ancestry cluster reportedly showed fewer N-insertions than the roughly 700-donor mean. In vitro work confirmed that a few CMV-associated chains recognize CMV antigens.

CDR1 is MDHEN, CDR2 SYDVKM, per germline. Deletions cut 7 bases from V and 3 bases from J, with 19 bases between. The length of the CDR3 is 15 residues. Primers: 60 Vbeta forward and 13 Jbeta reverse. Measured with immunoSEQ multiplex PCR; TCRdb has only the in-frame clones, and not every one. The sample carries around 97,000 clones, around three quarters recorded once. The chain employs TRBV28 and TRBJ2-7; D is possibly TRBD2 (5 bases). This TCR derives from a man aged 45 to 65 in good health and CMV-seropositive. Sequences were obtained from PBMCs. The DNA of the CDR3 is TGTGCCAGCACCCATGGAGGTACCCCAGACTACGAGCAGTACTTC. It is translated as CASTHGGTPDYEQYF.